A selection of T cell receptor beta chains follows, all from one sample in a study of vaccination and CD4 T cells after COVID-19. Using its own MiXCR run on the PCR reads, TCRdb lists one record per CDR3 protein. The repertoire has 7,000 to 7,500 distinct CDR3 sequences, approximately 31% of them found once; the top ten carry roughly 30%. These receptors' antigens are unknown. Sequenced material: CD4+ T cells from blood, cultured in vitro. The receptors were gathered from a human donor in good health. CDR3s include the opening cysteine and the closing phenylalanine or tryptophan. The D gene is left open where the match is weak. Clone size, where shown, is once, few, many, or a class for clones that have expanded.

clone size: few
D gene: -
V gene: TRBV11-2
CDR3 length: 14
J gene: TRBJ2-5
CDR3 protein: CASSLSGGQQTQYF
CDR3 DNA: TGTGCCAGCAGCTTATCAGGAGGGCAACAGACCCAGTACTTC

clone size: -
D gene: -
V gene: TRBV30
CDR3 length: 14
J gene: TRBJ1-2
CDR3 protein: CAWKGVTLNYGYTF
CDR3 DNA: TGTGCCTGGAAAGGCGTTACCCTTAACTATGGCTACACCTTC

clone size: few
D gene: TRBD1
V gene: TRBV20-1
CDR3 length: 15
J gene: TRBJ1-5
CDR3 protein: CSADPGGTGNQPQHF
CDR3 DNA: TGCAGTGCTGATCCAGGGGGCACTGGCAATCAGCCCCAGCATTTT

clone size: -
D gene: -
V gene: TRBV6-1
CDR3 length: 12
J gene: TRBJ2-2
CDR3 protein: CASIPNTGELFF
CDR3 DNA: TGTGCCAGCATTCCAAACACCGGGGAGCTGTTTTTT

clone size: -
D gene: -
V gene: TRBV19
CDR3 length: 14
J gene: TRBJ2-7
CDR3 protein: CASNERFSSYEQYF
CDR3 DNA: TGTGCCAGTAACGAGAGATTTAGCTCCTACGAGCAGTACTTC

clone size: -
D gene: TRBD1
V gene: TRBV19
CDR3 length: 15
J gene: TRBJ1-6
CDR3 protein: CASSTRQGAYSPLHF
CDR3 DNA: TGTGCCAGTAGTACGAGACAGGGGGCATATTCACCCCTCCACTTT

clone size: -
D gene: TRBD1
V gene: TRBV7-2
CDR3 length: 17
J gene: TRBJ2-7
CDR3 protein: CASSTTYTGQNRYEQYF
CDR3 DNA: TGTGCCAGCAGCACGACATACACGGGACAGAACCGTTACGAGCAGTACTTC

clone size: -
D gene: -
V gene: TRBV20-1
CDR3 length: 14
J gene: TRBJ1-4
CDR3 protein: CSAITINEGEKLFF
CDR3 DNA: TGCAGTGCTATAACAATAAACGAGGGGGAAAAACTGTTTTTT

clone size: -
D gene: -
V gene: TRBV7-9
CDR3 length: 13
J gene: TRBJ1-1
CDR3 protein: CASSLVMVHEAFF
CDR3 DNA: TGTGCCAGCAGCTTAGTTATGGTCCACGAAGCTTTCTTT

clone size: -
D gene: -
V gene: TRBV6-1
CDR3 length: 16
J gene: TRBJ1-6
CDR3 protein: CASSRGMGERGSPLHF
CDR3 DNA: TGTGCCAGCAGTAGGGGGATGGGAGAACGGGGGTCACCCCTCCACTTT

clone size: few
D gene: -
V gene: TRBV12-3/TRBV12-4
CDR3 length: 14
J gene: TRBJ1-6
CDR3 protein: CASSFGQGDSPLHF
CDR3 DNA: TGTGCCAGCAGTTTTGGGCAAGGGGATTCACCCCTCCACTTT

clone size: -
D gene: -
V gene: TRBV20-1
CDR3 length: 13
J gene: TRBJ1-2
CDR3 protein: CSAREDRRGGYTF
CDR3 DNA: TGCAGTGCTAGAGAAGACAGGAGGGGTGGCTACACCTTC

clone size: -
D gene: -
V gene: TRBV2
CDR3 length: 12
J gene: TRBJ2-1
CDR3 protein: CASRRAGNEQFF
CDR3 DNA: TGTGCCAGTAGGCGGGCGGGTAATGAGCAGTTCTTC

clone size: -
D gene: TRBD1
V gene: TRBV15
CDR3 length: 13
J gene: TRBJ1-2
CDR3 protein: CATSRETGYGYTF
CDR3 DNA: TGTGCCACCAGCAGAGAGACAGGGTATGGCTACACCTTC

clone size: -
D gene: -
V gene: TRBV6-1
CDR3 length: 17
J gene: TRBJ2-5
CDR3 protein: CASSPRALSTLAETQYF
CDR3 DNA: TGTGCCAGCAGTCCCCGGGCCCTTTCGACGTTGGCGGAGACCCAGTACTTC

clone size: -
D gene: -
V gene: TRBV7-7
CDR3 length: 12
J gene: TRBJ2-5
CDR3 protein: CASSSSGGSQYF
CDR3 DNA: TGTGCTAGCAGCTCTTCGGGGGGCTCCCAGTACTTC

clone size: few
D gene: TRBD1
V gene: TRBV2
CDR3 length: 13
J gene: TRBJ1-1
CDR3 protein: CASRVRTGTEAFF
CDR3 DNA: TGTGCCAGCAGGGTTCGGACAGGGACTGAAGCTTTCTTT

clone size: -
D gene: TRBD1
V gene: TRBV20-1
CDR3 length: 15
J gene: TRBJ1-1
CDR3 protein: CSASAQGAMVTEAFF
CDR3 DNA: TGCAGTGCTAGTGCCCAGGGGGCGATGGTCACTGAAGCTTTCTTT

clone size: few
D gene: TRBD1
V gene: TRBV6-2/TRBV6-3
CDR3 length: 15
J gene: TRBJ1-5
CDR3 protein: CASSYDDRGNQPQHF
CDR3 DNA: TGTGCCAGCAGTTACGACGACAGGGGCAATCAGCCCCAGCATTTT

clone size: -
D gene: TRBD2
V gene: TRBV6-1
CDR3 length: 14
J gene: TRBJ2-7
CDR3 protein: CASRISGGFYEQYF
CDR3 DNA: TGTGCCAGCAGAATTAGCGGGGGGTTCTACGAGCAGTACTTC

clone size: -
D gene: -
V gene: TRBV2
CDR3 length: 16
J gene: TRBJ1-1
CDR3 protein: CASSEAGGFLNTEAFF
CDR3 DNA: TGTGCCAGCAGTGAAGCCGGGGGGTTCCTGAACACTGAAGCTTTCTTT

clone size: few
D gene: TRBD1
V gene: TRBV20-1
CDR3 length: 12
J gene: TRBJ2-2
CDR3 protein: CSADRDTGELFF
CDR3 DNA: TGCAGTGCGGACAGGGACACCGGGGAGCTGTTTTTT

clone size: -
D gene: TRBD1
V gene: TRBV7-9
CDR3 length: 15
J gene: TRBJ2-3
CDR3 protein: CASSFWTGKGTTQYF
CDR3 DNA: TGTGCCAGCAGCTTCTGGACAGGGAAAGGGACTACGCAGTATTTT

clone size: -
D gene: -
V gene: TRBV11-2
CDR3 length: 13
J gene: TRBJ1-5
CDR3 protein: CASSLGSGQPQHF
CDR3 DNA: TGTGCCAGCAGCTTAGGTAGTGGACAGCCCCAGCATTTT

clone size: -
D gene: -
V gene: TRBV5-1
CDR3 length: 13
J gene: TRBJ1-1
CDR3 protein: CASSPGGGTEAFF
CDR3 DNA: TGCGCCAGCAGCCCTGGGGGGGGAACTGAAGCTTTCTTT

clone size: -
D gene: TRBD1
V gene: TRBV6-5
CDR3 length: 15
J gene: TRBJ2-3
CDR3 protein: CASSCTGQNTDTQYF
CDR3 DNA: TGTGCCAGCAGTTGCACGGGACAGAACACAGATACGCAGTATTTT

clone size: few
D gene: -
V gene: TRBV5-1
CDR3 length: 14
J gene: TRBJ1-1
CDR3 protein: CASSSDSLNTEAFF
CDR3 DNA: TGCGCCAGCAGCTCAGACAGCTTGAACACTGAAGCTTTCTTT

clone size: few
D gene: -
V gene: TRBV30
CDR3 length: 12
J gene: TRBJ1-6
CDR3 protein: CASQTRGSPLHF
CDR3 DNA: TGTGCCTCACAAACAAGGGGTTCACCCCTCCACTTT

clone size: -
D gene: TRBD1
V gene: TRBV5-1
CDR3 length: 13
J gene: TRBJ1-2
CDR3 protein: CASSSEQGASYTF
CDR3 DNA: TGCGCCAGCAGCTCGGAGCAGGGGGCGAGCTACACCTTC

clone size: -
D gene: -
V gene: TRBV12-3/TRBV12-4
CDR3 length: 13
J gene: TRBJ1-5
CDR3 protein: CASSFTSDQPQHF
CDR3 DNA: TGTGCCAGCAGTTTTACATCCGATCAGCCCCAGCATTTT

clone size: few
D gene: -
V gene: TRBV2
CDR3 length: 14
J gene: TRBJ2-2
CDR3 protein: CASSVAGNTGELFF
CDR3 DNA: TGTGCCAGCAGTGTAGCAGGGAACACCGGGGAGCTGTTTTTT

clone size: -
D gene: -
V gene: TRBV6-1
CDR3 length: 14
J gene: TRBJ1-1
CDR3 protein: CASRDTGLNTEAFF
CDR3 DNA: TGTGCCAGCAGGGATACAGGGTTGAACACTGAAGCTTTCTTT